This T cell receptor beta chain was sequenced for a study of Graves' ophthalmopathy and Graves' hyperthyroidism (dated by TCRdb to between 2017 and 2018). Notes on the research overall: Peripheral blood samples were taken at the time of initial diagnosis, before any treatment was given. The study used signatures of the TCR beta repertoire to tell Graves' ophthalmopathy apart from Graves' hyperthyroidism and to predict which patients would progress to ophthalmopathy. In total, around 140 blood samples were TCR-sequenced: 43 ophthalmopathy, under 85 hyperthyroidism and some 17 hyperthyroidism-to-ophthalmopathy patients. To explore V-J signatures distinguishing ophthalmopathy from hyperthyroidism, a discovery set of around 97 patients (roughly 42 ophthalmopathy, 55 to 60 stable hyperthyroidism) was enrolled. The independent validation cohort included 18 to 20 hyperthyroidism patients plus 17 patients who later progressed from hyperthyroidism to ophthalmopathy. In over 5 hyperthyroidism patients, the T-cell repertoire of thyroid tissue was compared with the T-cell repertoire of blood. After sampling, hyperthyroidism patients received methimazole starting at 30 mg daily, and ophthalmopathy patients received high-dose intravenous methylprednisolone. The 100 discovery patients were randomly split 7:3 into training and test sets.

A single count supports this clonotype. The clone's antigen remains unknown. One base away there is no much larger clone; base qualities are not given. A read on its own is weak evidence. Germline trimming amounts to 7 bases on V and 6 bases on J, with 10 as the count of junction bases outside the gene matches. The germline V gene sets CDR1 to MNHEY and CDR2 to SVGEGT. The cysteine opens and the phenylalanine closes a CDR3 of 14 amino acids. Here the CDR3 DNA is all that survives: 42 bases in frame from base 1. Ophthalmopathy patients were characterized by moderately to severely active disease, a Clinical Activity Score of at least 3, a NOSPECS grade of at least 4, and a disease duration under 3 months. Patients were excluded if they had other autoimmune diseases, uncontrolled infections, pregnancy or lactation. Diagnosis relied on clinical symptoms, serum thyroxine, TRAb, thyroid ultrasound and orbital computed tomography. PBMCs were isolated from 10 ml of fresh peripheral blood by Ficoll-Paque density gradient centrifugation. Total RNA was extracted using Trizol reagent, and RNA quality was checked on an Agilent 2100 Bioanalyzer.

Study-wide findings and limitations: Among expanded thyroid clonotypes with frequency above 0.001, most also showed up in blood, which suggests that blood repertoires may reflect the thyroid immune response. The 13-signature model separated ophthalmopathy from stable hyperthyroidism with 87.88% sensitivity and less than 83% specificity in cross-validation, and 80%/75% in the test set. No statistical method was used to predetermine the sample size, and group allocation was not hidden from the investigators. In validation, the model predicted ophthalmopathy progression with about 70% sensitivity and about 77% specificity; eleven to twelve predicted patients were CT-confirmed with GO in a median of about 7.1 months.

For repertoire sequencing, TCR beta CDR3 regions were amplified from RNA transcripts. A first-round RT-PCR used HTBI primers with the Qiagen OneStep RT-PCR kit, followed by a second-round multiplex PCR, size selection and purification. Libraries were sequenced paired-end with 100 bp reads on an Illumina HiSeq2000. The original pipeline was this. SOAPnuke was used for read processing, and reads with adapters, uncalled bases, a mean Phred below 15, or no exact constant-primer or identifier match were discarded. COPE v1.2.5 was used to merge high-quality paired reads. Each unique nucleotide sequence was treated as a clonotype, and MiTCR v1.1 was used to align the clonotypes to the IMGT TRB V, D and J references. Only V-J combinations with frequency above 0.0001 were analysed, covering over 98% of repertoires. For each V-J combination, a TCR clonal expansion and chaos score was defined as F50 clonal expansion divided by the chaos observed in the TCRdist matrix. Features were reduced by Welch's t-statistics and random forest to some 13 V-J combinations, which fed a naive Bayes classifier. The Morisita-Horn index was used to measure how similar the thyroid and blood repertoires were. The public reads were reanalyzed by TCRdb: fastp trimming at Q25, MiXCR alignment, in-frame beta chains only. Under each unique CDR3 protein, matching rows form one entry showing the most common genes and DNA. TCRdb's processing, not the authors' own work, is the source of the V and J calls. The sample table contains roughly 500,000 distinct CDR3 sequences; only one count was recorded for 13% to 15% of them. Of the sample, 9.8% falls within the top ten clones.

The V and J genes are TRBV6-2 or TRBV6-3 and TRBJ2-7, and TRBD1 aligns with 9 junction nucleotides. What was sequenced was blood. The clonotype comes from a woman in her twenties or thirties with Graves' ophthalmopathy. Donor details come from another sample of the same person, matched by shared clones. The CDR3 amino acid sequence is: CASTPNRDRVEQYF. The nucleotides read TGTGCCAGCACGCCCAACCGGGACAGGGTCGAGCAGTACTTC.